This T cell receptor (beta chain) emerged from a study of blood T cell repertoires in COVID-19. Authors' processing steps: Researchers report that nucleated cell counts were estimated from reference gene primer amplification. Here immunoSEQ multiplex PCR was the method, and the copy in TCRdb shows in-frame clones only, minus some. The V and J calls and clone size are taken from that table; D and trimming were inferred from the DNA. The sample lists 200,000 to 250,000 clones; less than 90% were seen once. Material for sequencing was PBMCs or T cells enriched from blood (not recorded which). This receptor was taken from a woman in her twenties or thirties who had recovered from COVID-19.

This CDR3 is CASSQYPPGTVLYGYTF. CDR3 DNA: TGCGCCAGCAGCCAATACCCTCCCGGGACAGTACTCTATGGCTACACCTTC. The J gene is TRBJ1-2, the V gene TRBV4-3; 7 bases fit TRBD1. Germline CDR1 and CDR2: LGHNA and YSLEER. The CDR3 extends over 17 amino acids. Trimming took 2 bases from V and 4 from J; bases not matched to a gene: 13.